The entry below gives a single T cell receptor beta chain sequence along with its context. The sample comes from a study of blood T cell repertoires in COVID-19. Sequenced by immunoSEQ multiplex PCR; TCRdb stores in-frame clones only, minus some. The table has 200,000 to 300,000 clones, under 90% seen once. This CDR3 spans 15 amino acids. V was shortened by 4 bases and J by 0 bases, with 11 bases between the two germline ends. CDR1 is SGHNT, CDR2 YYREEE, per germline (reference sequence). The chain recombines TRBV5-4 with TRBJ2-1; tentatively, D is TRBD1 (6 bases). What was sequenced was PBMCs or T cells enriched from blood (not recorded which). This receptor was identified in a man in his forties who had recovered from COVID-19. As DNA, the CDR3 is TGTGCCAGCAGCCCCGAGACAGGCTCCTACAATGAGCAGTTCTTC. Translated, it gives CASSPETGSYNEQFF.